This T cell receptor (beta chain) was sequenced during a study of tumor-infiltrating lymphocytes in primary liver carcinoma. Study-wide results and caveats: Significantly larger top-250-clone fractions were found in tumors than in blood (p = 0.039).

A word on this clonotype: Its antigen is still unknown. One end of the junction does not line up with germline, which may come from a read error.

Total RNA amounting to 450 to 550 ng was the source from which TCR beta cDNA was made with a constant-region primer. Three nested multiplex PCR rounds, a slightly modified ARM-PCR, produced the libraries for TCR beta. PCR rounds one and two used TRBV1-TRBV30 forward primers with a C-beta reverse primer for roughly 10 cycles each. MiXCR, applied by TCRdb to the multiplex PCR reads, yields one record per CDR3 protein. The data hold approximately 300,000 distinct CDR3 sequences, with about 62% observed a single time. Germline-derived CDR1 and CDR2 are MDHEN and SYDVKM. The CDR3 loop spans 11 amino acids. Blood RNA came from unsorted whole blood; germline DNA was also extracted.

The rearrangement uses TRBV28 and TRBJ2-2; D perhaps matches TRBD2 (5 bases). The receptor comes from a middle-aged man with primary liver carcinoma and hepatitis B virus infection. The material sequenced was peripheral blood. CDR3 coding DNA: TGTGCCAGCAGCATCCCCGGGGAGCCGTTTTTT. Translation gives CASSIPGEPFF.